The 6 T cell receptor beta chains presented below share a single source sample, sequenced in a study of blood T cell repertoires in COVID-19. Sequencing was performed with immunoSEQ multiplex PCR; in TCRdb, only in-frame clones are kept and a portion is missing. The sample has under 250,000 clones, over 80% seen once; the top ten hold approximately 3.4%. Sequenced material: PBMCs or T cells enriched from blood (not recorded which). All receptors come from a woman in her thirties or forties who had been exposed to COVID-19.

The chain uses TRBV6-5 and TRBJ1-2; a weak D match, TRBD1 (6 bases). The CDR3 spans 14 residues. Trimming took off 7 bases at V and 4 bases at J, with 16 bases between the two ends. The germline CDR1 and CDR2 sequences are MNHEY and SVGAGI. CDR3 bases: TGTGCCAGCACCAACGGCAGGGGAGCCTATGGCTACACCTTC. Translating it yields CASTNGRGAYGYTF.

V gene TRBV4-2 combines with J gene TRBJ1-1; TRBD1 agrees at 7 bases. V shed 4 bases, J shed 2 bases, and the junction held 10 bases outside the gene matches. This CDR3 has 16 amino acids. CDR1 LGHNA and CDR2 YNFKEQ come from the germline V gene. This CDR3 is CASSLLGGRRNTEAFF. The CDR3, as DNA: TGTGCCAGCAGCCTCTTAGGGGGCAGGCGAAACACTGAAGCTTTCTTT.

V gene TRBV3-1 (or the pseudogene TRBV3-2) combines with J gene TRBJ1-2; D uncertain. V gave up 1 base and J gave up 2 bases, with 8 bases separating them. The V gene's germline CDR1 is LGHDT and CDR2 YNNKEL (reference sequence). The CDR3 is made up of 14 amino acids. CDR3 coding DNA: TGTGCCAGCAGCCAAGGGGTAGCAAACTATGGCTACACCTTC. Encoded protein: CASSQGVANYGYTF.

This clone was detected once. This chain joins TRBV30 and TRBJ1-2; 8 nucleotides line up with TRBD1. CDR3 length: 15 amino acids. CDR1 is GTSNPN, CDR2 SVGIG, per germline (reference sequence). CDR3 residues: CACSAGGSSNYGYTF. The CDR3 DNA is TGTGCTTGCTCGGCAGGGGGCTCATCTAACTATGGCTACACCTTC.

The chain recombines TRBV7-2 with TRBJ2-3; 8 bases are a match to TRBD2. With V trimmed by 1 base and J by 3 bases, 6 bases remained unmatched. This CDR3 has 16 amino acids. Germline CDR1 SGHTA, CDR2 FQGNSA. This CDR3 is CASSLDSAGGTDTQYF. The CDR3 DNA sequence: TGTGCCAGCAGCTTAGACTCGGCGGGGGGAACAGATACGCAGTATTTT.

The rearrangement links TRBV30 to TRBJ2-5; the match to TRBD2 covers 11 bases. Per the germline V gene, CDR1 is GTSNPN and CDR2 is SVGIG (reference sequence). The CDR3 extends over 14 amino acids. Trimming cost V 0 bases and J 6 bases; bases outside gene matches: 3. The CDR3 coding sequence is TGTGCCTGGAGTGTACTAGCGGGGGCGAAGACCCAGTACTTC. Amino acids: CAWSVLAGAKTQYF.